This passage covers 16 T cell receptor beta chains from one sample sequenced in a study of vaccination effects on CD4 cells after COVID-19 (dated by TCRdb to 2022 to 2024). After 10 days of culture, CD4+ T cells were isolated with the EasySep CD4+ T cell isolation kit. Two doses of either the BNT162b2 or the mRNA-1273 mRNA SARS-CoV-2 vaccine were administered to participants. Libraries came from the immunoSEQ multiplex PCR assay. Drawn from immuneACCESS, this table holds only the in-frame rearrangements with V and J called that TCRdb kept. Clones are partly lost; checked studies trace under half to an unresolved V gene and leave the rest unexplained. The sample contains about 40,000 clones, around 73% of them found a single time. The biggest ten clones account for 6% to 8.5% of the sample. For these receptors, no antigen is known. Sequenced material: CD4+ T cells from PBMCs cultured without peptide, taken after COVID-19 vaccination. All receptors come from a human donor who received a COVID-19 vaccine.

This clone was seen more than once but under ten times. DNA of the CDR3: TGTGCCAGCTCCCCCGGACTAGCTGGCACCGGGGAGCTGTTTTTT. It encodes CASSPGLAGTGELFF. The V and J genes are TRBV18 and TRBJ2-2; 8 bases line up with TRBD2. The CDR3 sequence is 15 residues long. Germline CDR1 and CDR2: KGHSH and LQKENI. With V trimmed by 6 bases and J by 4 bases, 7 bases remained unmatched.

This clone was detected only a few times. This chain connects TRBV19 to TRBJ2-7; 8 nucleotides match TRBD1. Germline V gives CDR1 LNHDA, CDR2 SQIVND (reference sequence). The V segment lost 4 bases and the J segment 6 bases; nucleotides outside the gene matches: 2. The CDR3 sequence is 12 residues long. The DNA of the CDR3 is TGTGCCAGTAGTACCGGACAGGGCGAGCAGTACTTC. It translates to CASSTGQGEQYF. The variable domain in full, completed from reference TRBV19 and TRBJ2-7, reads DGGITQSPKYLFRKEGQNVTLSCEQNLNHDAMYWYRQDPGQGLRLIYYSQIVNDFQKGDIAEGYSVSREKKESFPLTVTSAQKNPTAFYLCASSTGQGEQYFGPGTRLTVT.

There are a few counts of this clone. The genes are TRBV18 and TRBJ2-7; possible D gene TRBD1, 5 bases. The CDR3 is 14 amino acids. CDR1 KGHSH and CDR2 LQKENI come from the germline V gene. V was clipped by 1 base and J by 6 bases, with 13 bases between them. The CDR3 loop is CASSPLPGFSEQYF. The CDR3 DNA sequence: TGTGCCAGCTCACCACTTCCAGGGTTTTCCGAGCAGTACTTC.

The chain employs TRBV28 and TRBJ1-1; 7 bases match TRBD1. V lost 10 bases and J lost 1; bases outside the gene matches: 12. Germline CDR1 and CDR2: MDHEN and SYDVKM. The CDR3 extends over 15 amino acids. The chain's CDR3 is CATTDPGQRNTEAFF. In nucleotides, the CDR3 is TGTGCCACTACCGACCCGGGACAGAGGAACACTGAAGCTTTCTTT. Full variable domain (rest looked up from reference TRBV28 and TRBJ1-1): DVKVTQSSRYLVKRTGEKVFLECVQDMDHENMFWYRQDPGLGLRLIYFSYDVKMKEKGDIPEGYSVSREKKERFSLILESASTNQTSMYLCATTDPGQRNTEAFFGQGTRLTVV.

This clone was picked up a small number of times. The CDR3 reads CASSLVVGATEAFF. The CDR3 nucleotides are TGCGCCAGCAGCTTGGTGGTGGGAGCCACTGAAGCTTTCTTT. The chain links TRBV5-1 to TRBJ1-1; D not resolved. Germline V gene sequence: CDR1 SGHRS, CDR2 YFSETQ. V lost 0 bases and J lost 4, with 10 bases in between. This CDR3 is built from 14 residues.

This clone came up many times. J is TRBJ2-4 and V is TRBV2; 7 bases align to TRBD2. The CDR3 has 12 residues. After removal of 7 bases from V and 6 bases from J, the junction contained 3 bases not matched to a gene. Germline assignment: CDR1 SNHLY and CDR2 FYNNEI. Here the CDR3 reads CASTAGRNIQYF. The CDR3 coding sequence is TGTGCCAGCACAGCGGGACGAAACATTCAGTACTTC.

J is TRBJ2-5 and V is TRBV11-2, with 7 bases matching TRBD2. This CDR3 region has 13 residues. V was clipped by 5 bases and J by 7 bases; unmatched bases: 7. CDR1 and CDR2 from the germline V gene are SGHAT and FQNNGV. The CDR3 loop is CASSPGTKGTQYF. For the CDR3, the DNA is TGTGCCAGCAGCCCAGGGACTAAGGGGACCCAGTACTTC.

The chain combines TRBV5-1 with TRBJ1-1; the match to TRBD1 covers 8 bases. The CDR3 runs 14 residues. Trimming took 2 bases from V and 3 from J; bases not matched to a gene: 3. Germline V CDR1 and CDR2: SGHRS, YFSETQ. In DNA form, the CDR3 reads TGCGCCAGCAGCTTTCAGGGGGCCGACACTGAAGCTTTCTTT. Translation gives CASSFQGADTEAFF.

The chain joins TRBV6-1 to TRBJ1-5; D is unresolved. In germline, CDR1 is MNHNS, CDR2 SASEGT. This CDR3 spans 13 amino acids. V was cut by 3 bases and J by 6 bases, with 9 bases left in between. The DNA of the CDR3 is TGTGCCAGCAGTGATGAGTGGTTTCAGCCCCAGCATTTT. Translating it yields CASSDEWFQPQHF.

The gene calls are TRBV5-4 and TRBJ2-1; D remains ambiguous. This CDR3 comprises 15 residues. Germline assignment: CDR1 SGHNT and CDR2 YYREEE (reference sequence). V lost 0 bases and J 5 bases, leaving 12 bases between the germline ends. The CDR3 spells CASSLGPGWDNEQFF. CDR3 coding DNA: TGTGCCAGCAGCTTGGGGCCGGGCTGGGACAATGAGCAGTTCTTC.

The CDR3 region has the DNA TGTGCCAGCAGCTTGCAGGGGTGGGTTTACAATGAGCAGTTCTTC. Amino acid sequence: CASSLQGWVYNEQFF. The chain is built from TRBV11-2 and TRBJ2-1, with D possibly matching TRBD1 (6 bases). Germline loops: CDR1 SGHAT, CDR2 FQNNGV. The CDR3 has 15 residues. V was cut by 3 bases and J by 4 bases, with 13 bases left in between.

The rearrangement joins TRBV19 to TRBJ2-1, with TRBD2 identical over 12 bases. The CDR3 loop spans 16 amino acids. V shed 5 bases, J shed 4 bases, and the junction held 6 bases outside the gene matches. Germline-derived CDR1 and CDR2 are LNHDA and SQIVND (reference sequence). The CDR3 region is CASSHLTSGRYNEQFF. The CDR3 nucleotides are TGTGCCAGTAGTCACTTGACTAGCGGGAGATACAATGAGCAGTTCTTC.

This chain connects TRBV7-9 to TRBJ1-2, with TRBD1 identical over 8 bases. V shed 5 bases, J shed 4 bases, and the junction held 15 bases outside the gene matches. CDR1 and CDR2 (germline): SEHNR, FQNEAQ (reference sequence). The CDR3 has 17 residues. CDR3 coding DNA: TGTGCCAGCAGCCCAGGGGGCGTGGCAGGGGGCATCTATGGCTACACCTTC. Translating gives CASSPGGVAGGIYGYTF.

V usage is TRBV5-1 and J usage is TRBJ1-4, with 10 nucleotides matching TRBD1. From germline, CDR1 is SGHRS and CDR2 YFSETQ. J lost 5 bases, V lost 3 bases, and 4 bases had no gene match. The CDR3 sequence is 15 residues long. In DNA form, the CDR3 reads TGCGCCAGCAGCTGGGGACAGGGGCGAAATGAAAAACTGTTTTTT. Its protein product is CASSWGQGRNEKLFF. Full variable domain (missing parts from reference TRBV5-1 and TRBJ1-4): KAGVTQTPRYLIKTRGQQVTLSCSPISGHRSVSWYQQTPGQGLQFLFEYFSETQRNKGNFPGRFSGRQFSNSRSEMNVSTLELGDSALYLCASSWGQGRNEKLFFGSGTQLSVL.

The V call is TRBV7-9, the J call TRBJ2-7; tentative D call: TRBD1 (5 bases). CDR3 length: 14 residues. Germline CDR1 SEHNR, CDR2 FQNEAQ (reference sequence). Deletions cut 2 bases from V and 6 bases from J, with 14 bases between. The chain's CDR3 is CASSLTGLPSEQYF. The CDR3 DNA is TGTGCCAGCAGCTTAACAGGATTACCGTCCGAGCAGTACTTC.

In its sample, this clone was seen a few times. This chain uses TRBV16 with TRBJ1-5; 8 bases align to TRBD1. The CDR3 spans 19 residues. Germline CDR1 KGHSY, CDR2 FQNENV. J was trimmed by 0 bases and V by 0 bases; bases with no gene match: 10. This CDR3 is CASSQSRAGGAYSNQPQHF. CDR3 nucleotide sequence: TGTGCCAGCAGCCAATCGCGAGCAGGGGGCGCATATAGCAATCAGCCCCAGCATTTT.